The text below deals with one TCR beta chain. This clone showed up many times. The specificity of this receptor is unknown. Nothing much larger sits one base from this clone, and base qualities are not available. The data stem from a study of metastatic and nonmetastatic thyroid tumors (dated by TCRdb to the early 2020s). In the study overall: For patients with malignant and with benign thyroid disease, the researchers compared repertoires between peripheral blood samples and tumor or nodule tissue samples. Study-wide conclusions, independent of this receptor: In both blood and tumor samples, malignant tumors were reported to have significantly higher TCR beta diversity than benign nodules.

The library was built by means of PCR. This sample was sequenced with an Illumina HiSeq 4000. The TCR beta-chain CDR3 region of each patient was profiled by high-throughput sequencing. In the original analysis: CDR3 differences across clinicopathological groups were used to build a classifier for discriminating distant-metastatic papillary thyroid cancer patients. The Shannon index was used to assess repertoire diversity, and the Morisita-Horn index was used to assess tumor-blood repertoire similarity. TCRdb applied fastp at Q25 and MiXCR to the public reads, then kept only in-frame beta chains. These V and J calls originate from TCRdb's pipeline instead of the authors' own analysis. Here the sample has 20,000 to 25,000 clones; approximately 12% occur a single time. The biggest ten clones account for roughly 6.2% of the sample. No treatment had been received by any patient before thyroid surgery. Patient clinical samples collected from about 2011 to 2018 were retrospectively analysed using T-cell receptor beta sequencing.

Reading from cysteine to phenylalanine, the CDR3 counts 12 amino acids. Only CDR3 DNA remains: 36 bases, in frame from the first base. V loses 3 bases, J loses 7 bases, and the germline ends lie 9 bases apart. The sequence was obtained from a male donor with papillary thyroid cancer or a benign thyroid nodule (not recorded which). Some clones in this sample may be carry-over from other donors' samples. The sequence links TRBV12-3 or TRBV12-4 to TRBJ1-1; no D gene is confidently identified. Sequencing was carried out using blood. At the DNA level, the sequence is TGTGCCAGCAGTTTCCGGGGTCTTGAAGCTTTCTTT. Its translation is CASSFRGLEAFF.